Below are 9 T cell receptor beta chains sequenced from a single sample in a study of blood T cell repertoires in COVID-19 (dated by TCRdb to 2020 to 2021). The library relied on the immunoSEQ multiplex PCR assay. Sourced from immuneACCESS, this table was stored by TCRdb with only in-frame sequences that have V and J called. A share of the clones is absent; for the studies checked, an unresolved V gene accounts for under half, and the remainder has no known explanation. This sample is represented by 25,000 to 30,000 clones; approximately 83% of them were singletons. The ten largest clones take up roughly 22% of the sample. Sequencing was carried out using peripheral blood. Receptors originate from a human donor in a cohort sampled during active COVID-19.

The CDR3 nucleotides are TGTGCCAGCCGTCCCCGGACAGTAGATTCACCCCTCCACTTT. The encoded protein is CASRPRTVDSPLHF. The V call is TRBV6-5, the J call TRBJ1-6; weak D call: TRBD1 (6 bases). This CDR3 region has 14 residues. The V gene lost 8 bases and the J gene lost 8 bases, with 16 bases spanning the gap. The V gene's germline CDR1 is MNHEY and CDR2 SVGAGI.

The sample holds a few counts of this clone. The rearrangement links TRBV11-1 to TRBJ1-1; tentatively, D is TRBD1 (5 bases). The length of the CDR3 is 15 residues. Germline V gives CDR1 SGHAT, CDR2 FQDESV (reference sequence). Trimming shortened V by 4 bases and J by 0 bases, and 12 bases separated the two germline ends. DNA of the CDR3: TGTGCCAGCAGCTACAGCAGGGCGATGAACACTGAAGCTTTCTTT. Amino acids: CASSYSRAMNTEAFF.

The J gene is TRBJ2-4, the V gene TRBV28, with TRBD2 identical over 8 bases. The CDR3 covers 16 residues. V lost 6 bases to trimming and J lost 0 bases; unmatched junction nucleotides: 7. CDR1 is MDHEN and CDR2 is SYDVKM in the germline V gene. CDR3 nucleotide sequence: TGTGCCAGCAGCCCGGGGGGGGCCCTAGCCAAAAACATTCAGTACTTC. It codes for CASSPGGALAKNIQYF.

The chain uses TRBV9 and TRBJ2-7, with TRBD1 matching 10 bases. The V and J ends lost 2 bases and 3 bases, in that order; junction bases with no gene match: 5. The CDR3 is made up of 15 amino acids. Looked up from germline, CDR1 is SGDLS and CDR2 is YYNGEE. The CDR3 loop reads CASSVGGQGVYEQYF. The CDR3 nucleotides read TGTGCCAGCAGCGTGGGAGGACAGGGGGTCTACGAGCAGTACTTC.

The chain combines TRBV10-2 with TRBJ1-3; no definite D call. This CDR3 has 15 residues. CDR1 WSHSY and CDR2 SAAADI come from the germline V gene. The V gene lost 5 bases and the J gene lost 0 bases, with 11 bases spanning the gap. The chain's CDR3 is CASSLFYNSGNTIYF. In DNA, the CDR3 is TGCGCCAGCAGTTTATTTTATAACTCTGGAAACACCATATATTTT.

This clone was picked up one time. The rearrangement joins TRBV6-5 to TRBJ1-2; weak D call: TRBD1 (6 bases). Per germline, CDR1 MNHEY and CDR2 SVGAGI. Trimming pared 7 bases from V and 8 bases from J, leaving 23 bases between. The length of the CDR3 is 15 residues. CDR3 loop: CASIYGDIGVRGYTF. DNA of the CDR3: TGTGCCAGCATATATGGGGACATCGGGGTGCGGGGCTACACCTTC.

The chain combines TRBV12-3 or TRBV12-4 with TRBJ2-7; no clear D gene. The CDR3 runs 13 residues. V was shortened by 1 base and J by 4 bases, with 8 bases between the two germline ends. The CDR3 protein is CASSLVWSYEQYF. The CDR3 region has the DNA TGTGCCAGCAGTTTAGTTTGGAGTTACGAGCAGTACTTC.

V usage is TRBV3-1 (or the pseudogene TRBV3-2) and J usage is TRBJ1-1; D is uncertain. Per germline, CDR1 LGHDT and CDR2 YNNKEL (reference sequence). CDR3 length: 14 residues. The V end was cut by 1 base, the J end by 10 bases, with 16 bases between. CDR3 protein: CASSQGHPGESAFF. The CDR3 bases are TGTGCCAGCAGCCAAGGCCACCCCGGGGAGTCAGCTTTCTTT.

V is TRBV6-2 or TRBV6-3 and J is TRBJ2-7; D possibly corresponds to TRBD2 (6 bases). This CDR3 region has 14 residues. CDR1 and CDR2 from the germline V gene are MNHEY and SVGEGT. The germline V and J ends were trimmed by 6 bases and 4 bases, with 16 bases remaining between them. CDR3 protein: CASSPAGTAYEQYF. In nucleotides, the CDR3 is TGTGCCAGCAGCCCCGCGGGGACGGCGTACGAGCAGTACTTC.